This TCR beta chain comes out of a study of tumor and adjacent non-tumor tissue in lung cancer. Study results and limitations: Tumor tissue had significantly higher TCR diversity than normal lung. In normal lung, the top 100 clones were significantly more dominant than in tumor.

No cell sorting was done before RNA was extracted from the tissue. In the case of this clonotype: The antigen is not known.

This CDR3 contains 17 residues. CDR1 is MGHRA, CDR2 YSYEKL, per germline. The V gene end was trimmed by 4 bases and the J gene end by 5 bases; junction bases not matched to a gene: 9. Three rounds of nested PCR, following a modified ARM-PCR protocol, produced the TCRbeta library. TCRdb fed the multiplex PCR reads into MiXCR, producing one record per CDR3 protein. This repertoire shows 75,000 to 100,000 distinct CDR3 sequences, less than 80% found once; its top ten account for about 16%. The chain carries TRBV4-1 and TRBJ2-3, with TRBD2 identical over 13 bases. The clonotype comes from a man between 60 and 75 years old with non-small cell lung cancer. What was sequenced was lung tumor tissue. The CDR3: CASSRLSGTSGKDTQYF. In DNA form, the CDR3 reads TGCGCCAGCAGCCGCCTTTCAGGGACTAGCGGGAAAGATACGCAGTATTTT.